The TCR beta chain under discussion was sequenced for a study of CD8+ T cells in alopecia areata listed by TCRdb under 2018. Study-level background: Treated patients were enrolled in an open-label pilot trial of oral tofacitinib, 5 to 10 mg twice daily, for moderate-to-severe alopecia areata. Clonality in the scalp was compared among normal scalp (n=4), patchy alopecia areata scalp (n=8), and alopecia totalis/universalis scalp (n=8). Biopsies were taken from tofacitinib-treated patients at baseline and again at 4 and 24 weeks into treatment, and several of those patients also had a later scalp biopsy. For the treated patients, the SALT score, which quantifies what percentage of scalp surface area is affected, served as the measure of disease severity. Human TCRbeta sequencing covered scalp tissue and sorted CD4+ and CD8+ peripheral blood T cells from patchy and totalis/universalis alopecia areata patients and healthy controls. Patients received tofacitinib for 6 to 18 months and were then followed off drug for 6 months to check for delayed response and recurrence. In both human patients and the C3H/HeJ mouse model, the study applied high-throughput TCRbeta sequencing to look at T cell clonal expansion in alopecia areata. The RNA source kit depended on sample type: the PAXgene miRNA kit for fixed scalp, the miRNeasy kit for PBMCs, and the RNeasy kit for mouse skin. TCRbeta CDR3 regions were amplified by immunoSEQ multiplex PCR using 35 Vbeta forward and 13 Jbeta reverse primers.

Overall results and qualifications from the work: Scalp clonality and the number of expanded CD8+ clones among the top 100 scalp clones were significantly decreased by tofacitinib. Resident alphabeta T cells in normal human skin are also sequenced, complicating scalp TCR repertoire analysis, unlike mouse skin dominated by gammadelta T cells. Because the treated cohort was small and included a single nonresponder, larger studies are needed to assess links between baseline CD8+ expansion and response. Shared TCR sequences between patients were less evident than in mice, which may be partly attributable to HLA diversity in the patient population. During tofacitinib treatment, many expanded lesional clones stuck around in both scalp and blood, and this persistence may partly explain why relapse happens after treatment is stopped. Higher clonality and more expanded CD8+ clones were observed in lesional scalp than in normal scalp, particularly in alopecia totalis/universalis, a finding suggestive of antigenic drive.

After removal of 7 bases from V and 8 bases from J, the junction retains 7 bases not matched to a gene. The CDR3 spans 13 residues, from the cysteine through the phenylalanine. Only the CDR3 part of the read is kept: 39 bases, read in frame from the first base. CDR1 and CDR2, per the germline V gene, are MGHDK and SYGVNS. Libraries were built with the immunoSEQ multiplex PCR assay. RNA was extracted from all samples and reverse transcribed into cDNA, which served as template for TCR sequencing. First-strand cDNA was synthesized with SuperScript III using a 2:1 mix of oligo-dT and random hexamers. A synthetic immune receptor repertoire was used to measure amplification bias, and any remaining bias was corrected computationally. In the source study's methods: Raw reads were preprocessed for error removal, and CDR3 was defined according to IMGT conventions as running from the conserved cysteine to phenylalanine. Clonality was calculated as 1 minus Shannon entropy normalized by log2 of the number of productive unique TCRs. CD4 or CD8 identity of scalp clones was inferred by cross-referencing scalp TCRbeta sequences with sorted blood CD4 and CD8 repertoires. TCRdb retrieved this table from immuneACCESS and kept in-frame rearrangements only. Not all clones are present; in checked studies, unresolved V genes account for under half, and no reason is known for the remainder. That table furnishes V, J and clone size, whereas the DNA furnished D and trimming. Across this sample there are about 220,000 clones, with about 50% seen only once. Of the sample, 1.5% to 2% falls within the top ten clones.

With regard to this clone: The antigen it recognizes is unknown. No per-base quality is available; no much larger clone lies one base away.

The sample's time point, from its label and the paper: about 4 weeks on oral tofacitinib. This specimen's treatment or condition label, interpreted: oral pan-JAK inhibitor, 5-10 mg twice daily. Lesional scalp punch biopsies and peripheral blood were obtained from alopecia areata patients. PBMCs were isolated by density centrifugation and stained for CD3, CD4 and CD8, after which CD4+ and CD8+ T cells were sorted on a FACSAria. Source: CD4+ T cells sorted from blood, taken at week 4, from a patient treated with tofacitinib. The receptor was derived from a human donor with alopecia areata. The sequence joins TRBV25-1 to TRBJ2-1; a stretch of 8 junction bases matches TRBD2. The base sequence is TGTGCCAGCACACGGGGGGGCGGAGATGAGCAGTTCTTC. This encodes CASTRGGGDEQFF.